The 28 T cell receptor beta chains listed next were all sequenced from one sample in a study of cytomegalovirus exposure and HLA in healthy donors. In the PCR, 60 Vbeta and 13 Jbeta primers were used. TCRdb's table, derived via immunoSEQ multiplex PCR, lists solely in-frame clones and lacks some. Among 150,000 to 200,000 clones listed, around 78% were seen once. The specimen sequenced was PBMCs. The source is a man younger than 45 in good health and CMV-seronegative.

A word on this clone: Other DNA variants within this sample encode the same CDR3. The gene calls are TRBV9 and TRBJ2-7; D may be TRBD2 (6 bases). The CDR3 is 14 amino acids. The V gene lost 0 bases and the J gene lost 4 bases, with 11 bases spanning the gap. Germline V gene data show CDR1 as SGDLS and CDR2 as YYNGEE. The CDR3 DNA reads TGTGCCAGCAGCGTAGGGGGACTCTCATACGAGCAGTACTTC. It is translated as CASSVGGLSYEQYF.

The V and J genes are TRBV2 and TRBJ2-5; maybe TRBD2 (7 bases). CDR1 and CDR2 (germline): SNHLY, FYNNEI. The V end lost 4 bases, the J end lost 5 bases, and 11 bases lay between the germline ends. The CDR3 runs to 13 residues. CDR3 nucleotides: TGTGCCAGCAGTGTAGGGGGGGTCGAGACCCAGTACTTC. Translating gives CASSVGGVETQYF.

V gene TRBV20-1 combines with J gene TRBJ2-3, with no clear D. The CDR3 extends over 11 amino acids. The germline V gene encodes CDR1 DFQATT and CDR2 SNEGSKA (reference sequence). Trimming removed 8 bases at V and 1 base at J, with 7 bases between. CDR3 loop: CSRGGTDTQYF. The CDR3 nucleotides read TGCAGTCGAGGAGGCACAGATACGCAGTATTTT.

The rearrangement uses TRBV18 and TRBJ2-1; a possible D gene is TRBD1 (6 bases). The V gene lost 4 bases and the J gene lost 1 base, with 11 bases spanning the gap. The CDR3 sequence is 15 residues long. CDR1 and CDR2 (germline): KGHSH, LQKENI. The chain's CDR3 is CASSLRTVSYNEQFF. The CDR3 nucleotides are TGTGCCAGCTCACTCCGGACAGTTTCCTACAATGAGCAGTTCTTC.

This chain joins TRBV2 and TRBJ2-1, with D uncertain. The CDR3 extends over 10 amino acids. Trimming stripped 4 bases from V and 9 bases from J, with 4 bases between. The V gene's germline CDR1 is SNHLY and CDR2 FYNNEI. The CDR3 sequence is CASSGGEQFF. CDR3 DNA: TGTGCCAGCAGTGGAGGTGAGCAGTTCTTC.

The chain is built from TRBV2 and TRBJ1-1; D perhaps matches TRBD1 (6 bases). Germline V gene lookup returns CDR1 SNHLY and CDR2 FYNNEI. The CDR3 extends over 16 amino acids. The V end lost 1 base, the J end lost 5 bases, and 17 bases lay between the germline ends. The CDR3 loop is CASSEGDGGARTEAFF. In DNA, the CDR3 is TGTGCCAGCAGTGAAGGAGACGGGGGGGCTAGAACTGAAGCTTTCTTT. Variable domain in full (rest from reference TRBV2 and TRBJ1-1): EPEVTQTPSHQVTQMGQEVILRCVPISNHLYFYWYRQILGQKVEFLVSFYNNEISEKSEIFDDQFSVERPDGSNFTLKIRSTKLEDSAMYFCASSEGDGGARTEAFFGQGTRLTVV.

The chain is built from TRBV5-4 and TRBJ2-1; 8 bases match TRBD2. The trim removed 0 bases at V and 3 bases at J, leaving 5 bases unmatched. The germline V gene encodes CDR1 SGHNT and CDR2 YYREEE (reference sequence). The CDR3 contains 16 residues. In DNA, the CDR3 is TGTGCCAGCAGCTTGGTGCTCCTAGCGGGCTACAATGAGCAGTTCTTC. This gives the protein CASSLVLLAGYNEQFF.

The table lists this clone with a count of one. The chain joins TRBV30 to TRBJ1-6, with D unclear. CDR1 is GTSNPN, CDR2 SVGIG, per germline (reference sequence). Between the trimmed V and J ends, which lost 1 base and 10 bases, there was a span of 20 bases. CDR3 length equals 16 residues. The CDR3: CAWSEVFNSIGSPLHF. Written as DNA, the CDR3 is TGTGCCTGGAGTGAAGTATTTAACTCAATCGGGTCACCCCTCCACTTT.

This chain links TRBV13 with TRBJ2-6; 8 bases fit TRBD1. Germline CDR1 reads PRHDT; CDR2 reads FYEKMQ (reference sequence). The CDR3 consists of 15 residues. Unmatched junction bases numbered 2, after V lost 5 bases and J lost 2 bases. Here the CDR3 reads CASSRRGPGANVLTF. DNA of the CDR3: TGTGCCAGCAGCCGCAGGGGGCCTGGGGCCAACGTCCTGACTTTC. Using reference TRBV13 and TRBJ2-6 for the parts outside the CDR3, the full variable domain is AAGVIQSPRHLIKEKRETATLKCYPIPRHDTVYWYQQGPGQDPQFLISFYEKMQSDKGSIPDRFSAQQFSDYHSELNMSSLELGDSALYFCASSRRGPGANVLTFGAGSRLTVL.

J is TRBJ1-2 and V is TRBV7-9; D gene uncertain. The V gene lost 7 bases and the J gene lost 1 base, with 10 bases spanning the gap. Per the germline V gene, CDR1 is SEHNR and CDR2 is FQNEAQ (reference sequence). The length of the CDR3 is 13 residues. CDR3 bases: TGTGCCAGCACCCCGACGGGTAACTATGGCTACACCTTC. This codes for CASTPTGNYGYTF.

The rearrangement links TRBV9 to TRBJ2-5; 13 positions match TRBD2. The germline CDR1 and CDR2 sequences are SGDLS and YYNGEE. This CDR3 has 18 residues. Germline trimming cut 4 bases from V and 0 bases from J; bases unmatched to any gene: 9. The CDR3: CASSPSGLAGPYQETQYF. DNA of the CDR3: TGTGCCAGCAGCCCATCGGGACTAGCGGGACCCTACCAAGAGACCCAGTACTTC. Complete variable domain (other parts from reference TRBV9 and TRBJ2-5): DSGVTQTPKHLITATGQRVTLRCSPRSGDLSVYWYQQSLDQGLQFLIQYYNGEERAKGNILERFSAQQFPDLHSELNLSSLELGDSALYFCASSPSGLAGPYQETQYFGPGTRLLVL.

The rearrangement links TRBV19 to TRBJ2-5; 8 nucleotides match TRBD1. Per germline, CDR1 LNHDA and CDR2 SQIVND (reference sequence). The CDR3 loop spans 13 amino acids. The V segment lost 5 bases and the J segment 4 bases; nucleotides outside the gene matches: 3. CDR3 coding DNA: TGTGCCAGTAGTGCTGACAGGGGAGAGACCCAGTACTTC. Its protein product is CASSADRGETQYF.

Details on this clone: The same CDR3 arises from other DNA sequences in this sample as well. V usage is TRBV5-1 and J usage is TRBJ2-1; D might be TRBD1 (5 bases). Trimming removed 0 bases at V and 3 bases at J, with 10 bases between. Germline V lookup: CDR1 SGHRS, CDR2 YFSETQ. This CDR3 spans 15 amino acids. CDR3 DNA: TGCGCCAGCAGCTTGGTTCAGGGAAGCTACAATGAGCAGTTCTTC. As protein: CASSLVQGSYNEQFF.

The V gene is TRBV2, the J gene TRBJ1-3; 7 bases line up with TRBD1. The V gene's germline CDR1 is SNHLY and CDR2 FYNNEI. CDR3 length: 15 residues. V was pared by 6 bases and J by 0 bases, with 5 bases of the junction left unmatched. The CDR3, as DNA: TGTGCCAGCAGGAGGGACAGACTCTCTGGAAACACCATATATTTT. Translated, it gives CASRRDRLSGNTIYF.

This chain connects TRBV6-6 to TRBJ2-1; 14 bases are shared with TRBD2. Germline CDR1 reads MNHNY; CDR2 reads SVGAGI (reference sequence). The trim removed 4 bases at V and 9 bases at J, leaving 2 bases unmatched. CDR3 size: 14 residues. The CDR3 sequence is CASSWTSGRSEQFF. The CDR3 nucleotides read TGTGCCAGCAGTTGGACTAGCGGGAGGAGTGAGCAGTTCTTC.

This clone was counted a few times. The V gene is TRBV5-4, the J gene TRBJ2-1, with TRBD2 matching 7 bases. Losses at the gene ends were 4 bases for V and 5 bases for J; bases not matched to a gene: 3. Germline V gene data show CDR1 as SGHNT and CDR2 as YYREEE (reference sequence). The CDR3 runs to 13 residues. For the CDR3, the DNA is TGTGCCAGCAGCCGTACTAGCGACAATGAGCAGTTCTTC. This encodes CASSRTSDNEQFF.

The V gene is TRBV28, the J gene TRBJ2-2; TRBD2 aligns across 10 bases. The CDR3 loop spans 17 amino acids. Germline loops: CDR1 MDHEN, CDR2 SYDVKM. With 5 bases clipped from V and 6 bases from J, the junction kept 12 bases outside the gene matches. Here the CDR3 reads CASSRGLAGVSPGELFF. Written as DNA, the CDR3 is TGTGCCAGCAGTCGAGGGCTAGCGGGAGTTAGTCCCGGGGAGCTGTTTTTT. Looking up the rest from reference TRBV28 and TRBJ2-2 gives the full variable domain: DVKVTQSSRYLVKRTGEKVFLECVQDMDHENMFWYRQDPGLGLRLIYFSYDVKMKEKGDIPEGYSVSREKKERFSLILESASTNQTSMYLCASSRGLAGVSPGELFFGEGSRLTVL.

This clone was seen only a few times. J is TRBJ2-3 and V is TRBV5-6; D call uncertain. CDR3 length: 13 residues. Trimming stripped 4 bases from V and 0 bases from J, with 6 bases between. Germline CDR1 and CDR2: SGHDT and YYEEEE. CDR3: CASSLQSTDTQYF. As DNA, the CDR3 is TGTGCCAGCAGCCTCCAGAGCACAGATACGCAGTATTTT.

This clone has a handful of counts. The genes are TRBV27 and TRBJ2-7; D might be TRBD1 (5 bases). Germline CDR1 MNHEY, CDR2 SMNVEV (reference sequence). Trimming pared 1 base from V and 4 bases from J, leaving 11 bases between. The CDR3 is 14 residues long. In DNA form, the CDR3 reads TGTGCCAGCAGTTTATTAGGGGTCGGGTACGAGCAGTACTTC. The encoded protein is CASSLLGVGYEQYF.

The CDR3: CASSPGGPTDTQYF. CDR3 DNA: TGCGCCAGCAGCCCGGGGGGGCCGACAGATACGCAGTATTTT. The chain is built from TRBV5-1 and TRBJ2-3; 8 nucleotides match TRBD2. Germline loops: CDR1 SGHRS, CDR2 YFSETQ. The CDR3 has 14 residues. With V trimmed by 4 bases and J by 3 bases, 4 bases remained unmatched.

The chain carries TRBV2 and TRBJ2-7, with D possibly TRBD2 on 6 matching bases. The germline CDR1 and CDR2 sequences are SNHLY and FYNNEI. This CDR3 spans 14 amino acids. Trimming took 6 bases from V and 0 from J, leaving 12 bases between them. The CDR3 reads CASRRAGSSYEQYF. The CDR3 nucleotides read TGTGCCAGCAGGAGAGCCGGGAGCTCCTACGAGCAGTACTTC.

J is TRBJ1-1 and V is TRBV7-6, with D perhaps matching TRBD1 (6 bases). This CDR3 has 16 amino acids. The germline V gene encodes CDR1 SGHVS and CDR2 FNYEAQ. V was trimmed by 5 bases and J by 0 bases, leaving 16 bases between them. CDR3 sequence: CASSQQGQGMNTEAFF. CDR3 bases: TGTGCCAGCAGCCAACAGGGCCAGGGCATGAACACTGAAGCTTTCTTT.

The CDR3 protein is CASSDTPIGMYEQFF. CDR3 sequence (DNA): TGTGCCAGCAGCGATACCCCAATCGGGATGTATGAGCAGTTCTTC. The rearrangement uses TRBV9 and TRBJ2-1; possible D gene TRBD2, 5 bases. The CDR3 has 15 amino acids. Between the trimmed V and J ends, which lost 3 bases and 8 bases, there was a span of 18 bases. The germline V gene encodes CDR1 SGDLS and CDR2 YYNGEE.

The genes are TRBV5-1 and TRBJ1-1, with D perhaps matching TRBD1 (6 bases). Germline values: CDR1 SGHRS, CDR2 YFSETQ. The V gene lost 4 bases and the J gene lost 5 bases, with 15 bases spanning the gap. The CDR3 runs 14 residues. The CDR3 DNA reads as TGCGCCAGCAGCCCGGCGGGGGGCAGTACTGAAGCTTTCTTT. This codes for CASSPAGGSTEAFF.

J is TRBJ2-1 and V is TRBV4-1; 9 nucleotides align to TRBD1. The CDR3 loop spans 15 amino acids. Germline values: CDR1 MGHRA, CDR2 YSYEKL. With V trimmed by 3 bases and J by 7 bases, 7 bases remained unmatched. The CDR3 DNA reads as TGCGCCAGCAGCCACCAGGGACAGGGAAGGAATGAGCAGTTCTTC. This codes for CASSHQGQGRNEQFF.

The chain recombines TRBV13 with TRBJ1-2, with D uncertain. The CDR3 runs 13 residues. Per germline, CDR1 PRHDT and CDR2 FYEKMQ (reference sequence). V was shortened by 7 bases and J by 4 bases, with 13 bases between the two germline ends. CDR3 sequence: CASNPRQPYGYTF. The CDR3 bases are TGTGCCAGCAATCCGAGGCAGCCCTATGGCTACACCTTC.

The rearrangement uses TRBV9 and TRBJ1-1; tentatively, D is TRBD1 (5 bases). This CDR3 contains 15 residues. Germline V gene data show CDR1 as SGDLS and CDR2 as YYNGEE. The ends were cut back, 3 bases at V and 0 bases at J, with 12 bases in the middle. The chain's CDR3 is CASSADTAMNTEAFF. Here the CDR3 DNA reads TGTGCCAGCAGCGCGGACACGGCCATGAACACTGAAGCTTTCTTT.

V is TRBV11-3 and J is TRBJ2-5; D may be TRBD2 (6 bases). Germline CDR1 and CDR2: SGHNT and YENEEA. The V and J ends lost 5 bases and 2 bases respectively, with 15 bases between them. The CDR3 has 15 amino acids. CDR3 sequence reads: CASSTRVAEQETQYF. The CDR3 DNA reads TGTGCCAGCAGCACGAGAGTAGCGGAGCAAGAGACCCAGTACTTC.